A selection of T cell receptor beta chains follows, all from one sample in a study of T cells in Graves' hyperthyroidism and ophthalmopathy. TCRdb fed the multiplex PCR reads into MiXCR, producing one record per CDR3 protein. The sample yields about 570,000 distinct CDR3 sequences, around 13% seen once. Sample: blood. These receptors originate from a woman aged 40 to 50 with Graves' hyperthyroidism. CDR3s include the opening cysteine and the closing phenylalanine or tryptophan.

v_gene	j_gene	CDR3aa
TRBV7-3	TRBJ2-1	CASSLMGTSGSNEQFF
TRBV7-9	TRBJ2-2	CASSREINTGELFF
TRBV11-2	TRBJ1-5	CASSPGTGLGQPQHF
TRBV28	TRBJ1-1	CASISGGRNTEAFF
TRBV7-2	TRBJ1-1	CASRATGLEAFF
TRBV11-2	TRBJ2-2	CASSEVPTSNTGELFF
TRBV19	TRBJ1-1	CASRSGYTEAFF
TRBV28	TRBJ1-1	CASSFRSQRDTEAFF
TRBV27	TRBJ2-3	CASTAGTSGTDTQYF
TRBV28	TRBJ2-1	CASSLGLAGAAEQFF
TRBV5-1	TRBJ1-1	CASSLNEGRPEAFF
TRBV20-1	TRBJ1-4	CSARDWGRRLSNEKLFF
TRBV27	TRBJ2-3	CASSNREASTDTQYF
TRBV12-3/TRBV12-4	TRBJ2-3	CASSLGLRGPSTDTQYF
TRBV6-1	TRBJ1-2	CASRNDGSYGYTF
TRBV20-1	TRBJ1-4	CSARAHRTRRNEKLFF
TRBV5-6	TRBJ2-5	CASSPPGRGETQYF
TRBV6-5	TRBJ2-7	CASSYSPTAIYEQYF
TRBV20-1	TRBJ2-5	CSASSLKETQYF
TRBV12-3/TRBV12-4	TRBJ2-4	CASSLYGGEDIQYF
TRBV2	TRBJ1-4	CASSERRIDEKLFF
TRBV28	TRBJ1-2	CASSSTFNYGYTF
TRBV28	TRBJ1-3	CAGSLGVSGNTIYF
TRBV19	TRBJ2-1	CVSNPAKSYNEQFF
TRBV29-1	TRBJ1-4	CSVEVGDRGTNEKLFF
TRBV7-3	TRBJ1-4	CASSLTGTANEKLFF
TRBV3-1	TRBJ2-7	CASSQNRGDTYEQYF
TRBV27	TRBJ1-5	CASGGNGQLNQPQHF
TRBV28	TRBJ2-2	CASSFLQGAPAGELFF
TRBV5-1	TRBJ2-5	CASSSFLRSEETQYF
TRBV28	TRBJ2-7	CASRQGASYEQYF
TRBV5-1	TRBJ2-5	CASSPLSGEGETQYF
TRBV30	TRBJ2-7	CAWSVAGSVNEQYF
TRBV6-5	TRBJ2-7	CASRLGTSGREQYF
TRBV5-1	TRBJ1-1	CASSLDSGNTEAFF
TRBV3-1	TRBJ1-4	CASSQNRGPNEKLFF
TRBV7-9	TRBJ1-6	CASSFSPGWNSPLHF
TRBV11-2	TRBJ2-1	CASSLKLAAPFNEQFF
TRBV12-3/TRBV12-4	TRBJ1-1	CASSLGEGLNTEAFF
TRBV11-2	TRBJ2-7	CASSLERGLSEQYF
TRBV20-1	TRBJ1-1	CSAEGWGPRGTEAFF
TRBV12-3/TRBV12-4	TRBJ2-1	CAGSFGGSSYNEQFF